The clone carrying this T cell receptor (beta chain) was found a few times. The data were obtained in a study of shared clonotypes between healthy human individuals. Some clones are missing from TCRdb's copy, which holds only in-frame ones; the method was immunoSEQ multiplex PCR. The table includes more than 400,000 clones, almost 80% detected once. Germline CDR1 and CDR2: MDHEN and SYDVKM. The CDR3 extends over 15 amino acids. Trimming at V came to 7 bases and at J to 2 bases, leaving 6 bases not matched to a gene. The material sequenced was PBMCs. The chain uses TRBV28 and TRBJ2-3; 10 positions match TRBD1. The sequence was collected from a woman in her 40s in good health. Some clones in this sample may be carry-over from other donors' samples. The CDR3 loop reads CASKPGTGDTDTQYF. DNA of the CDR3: TGTGCCAGCAAGCCCGGGACAGGGGACACAGATACGCAGTATTTT.